One and the same sample provided the 20 T cell receptor beta chains below, sequenced in a study of T cells in Graves' hyperthyroidism and ophthalmopathy. The investigators amplified TCR beta CDR3 regions from RNA transcripts. HTBI primers were employed in a first-round RT-PCR of the TCR CDR3. TCRdb redid the calling of the multiplex PCR reads with MiXCR, one entry per CDR3 protein. The sample has about 600,000 distinct CDR3 sequences, about a sixth seen once; the top ten hold about 3.5%. The sequenced sample consisted of blood. The receptors were sampled from a woman between 35 and 50 years old with Graves' ophthalmopathy.

This chain uses TRBV12-3 or TRBV12-4 with TRBJ2-5, with 15 bases matching TRBD2. The CDR3 loop spans 16 amino acids. V trimming: 5 bases; J trimming: 5 bases; junction bases outside the gene matches: 6. The CDR3 region has the DNA TGTGCCAGCAGTCAGCGGACTAGCGGGGGGGGTGAGACCCAGTACTTC. Protein sequence: CASSQRTSGGGETQYF.

This clonotype was seen ten or more times. The chain employs TRBV12-3 or TRBV12-4 and TRBJ2-6, with D unresolved. The V end was cut by 6 bases, the J end by 0 bases, with 9 bases between. The CDR3 is 15 residues long. CDR3 in DNA: TGTGCCAGCAGGTCCAGCCTCTCTGGGGCCAACGTCCTGACTTTC. It encodes CASRSSLSGANVLTF.

A few counts support this clonotype. This chain connects TRBV5-8 to TRBJ1-3; tentatively, D is TRBD1 (6 bases). Germline loops: CDR1 SGHTS, CDR2 YDEGEE. Trimming left V 4 bases short and J 3 bases short, with 14 bases between. CDR3 size: 15 residues. CDR3 residues: CASSRSGTLGNTIYF. CDR3 bases: TGTGCCAGCAGCAGGTCCGGGACACTTGGAAACACCATATATTTT. Based on the CDR3 plus reference TRBV5-8 and TRBJ1-3, the full variable domain is EAGVTQSPTHLIKTRGQQATLRCSPISGHTSVYWYQQALGLGLQFLLWYDEGEERNRGNFPPRFSGRQFPNYSSELNVNALELEDSALYLCASSRSGTLGNTIYFGEGSWLTVV.

This clonotype was counted only a few times. The chain combines TRBV6-1 with TRBJ2-5; TRBD2 aligns across 7 bases. Germline CDR1 is MNHNS and CDR2 is SASEGT. Trimming cost V 3 bases and J 13 bases; bases outside gene matches: 8. This CDR3 has 12 amino acids. The CDR3 coding sequence is TGTGCCAGCAGTGACAGTGTCAGCGGGGCGTACTTC. Residues: CASSDSVSGAYF.

The chain joins TRBV6-1 to TRBJ2-4; TRBD1 might be the D (6 bases). The CDR3 has 16 amino acids. CDR1 is MNHNS and CDR2 is SASEGT in the germline V gene. V lost 6 bases and J 0 bases, leaving 15 bases between the germline ends. CDR3 sequence reads: CASSSDSTLAKNIQYF. The CDR3 bases are TGTGCCAGCAGCTCGGACAGTACCTTAGCCAAAAACATTCAGTACTTC.

This clonotype was counted only a few times. This chain joins TRBV19 and TRBJ2-5, with 8 bases identical to TRBD1. Looked up from germline, CDR1 is LNHDA and CDR2 is SQIVND (reference sequence). With V trimmed by 2 bases and J by 1 base, 9 bases remained unmatched. The CDR3 length is 17 residues. CDR3 amino acids: CASSIQSGGAFQETQYF. The CDR3 nucleotides read TGTGCCAGTAGTATACAATCAGGGGGCGCGTTCCAAGAGACCCAGTACTTC.

The chain is built from TRBV27 and TRBJ2-6; D remains unclear. There are 13 residues in the CDR3. Looked up from germline, CDR1 is MNHEY and CDR2 is SMNVEV (reference sequence). Between the trimmed V and J ends, which lost 1 base and 3 bases, there was a span of 1 base. The CDR3: CASSLYGANVLTF. CDR3 nucleotide sequence: TGTGCCAGCAGTTTATATGGGGCCAACGTCCTGACTTTC.

The chain links TRBV13 to TRBJ2-3; D not resolved. V shed 6 bases and J shed 4 bases, with 8 bases lying between them. CDR3 size: 12 residues. The germline V gene encodes CDR1 PRHDT and CDR2 FYEKMQ (reference sequence). CDR3 in DNA: TGTGCCAGCAGGGCTGGCCCAGATACGCAGTATTTT. Its protein is CASRAGPDTQYF.

This clonotype was seen at least ten times. The chain is built from TRBV28 and TRBJ1-2; maybe TRBD1 (6 bases). CDR1 MDHEN and CDR2 SYDVKM come from the germline V gene. This CDR3 is 12 amino acids long. Trimming took 7 bases from V and 7 from J, leaving 13 bases between them. Here the CDR3 DNA reads TGTGCCAGCATCCAGGGGTCGGGTGGCTACACCTTC. Residues: CASIQGSGGYTF.

In this sample, this clonotype turned up many times. CDR3 DNA sequence: TGTGCCAGCTCACCACCGACCCAACGAGGGGTGCAGTTCTTC. Its translation is CASSPPTQRGVQFF. The V call is TRBV18, the J call TRBJ2-1; possibly TRBD1 or TRBD2 for D (5 bases each). Trimming cost V 0 bases and J 12 bases, with 15 bases left between them. Germline V lookup: CDR1 KGHSH, CDR2 LQKENI. There are 14 residues in the CDR3.

This clonotype was counted many times. V gene TRBV10-2 combines with J gene TRBJ2-1, with 8 bases aligning to TRBD2. The junction had 22 bases not matched to a gene; V was cut back by 2 bases and J by 4 bases. Germline CDR1 WSHSY, CDR2 SAAADI. There are 21 residues in the CDR3. Written as DNA, the CDR3 is TGCGCCAGCAGTGAGGGGCTAGCGGGTATTTCCATGGACCTTGCTTACAATGAGCAGTTCTTC. Translation: CASSEGLAGISMDLAYNEQFF.

About this clonotype: This may come from a read error, since a much larger clone is one base off. The chain recombines TRBV11-2 with TRBJ2-3, with 10 bases aligning to TRBD1. The germline V gene encodes CDR1 SGHAT and CDR2 FQNNGV. Germline trimming cut 6 bases from V and 3 bases from J; bases unmatched to any gene: 9. The CDR3 runs to 16 residues. For the CDR3, the DNA is TGTGCCAGCAGGCGAGGGACAGGGGCGATGACAGATACGCAGTATTTT. Translating gives CASRRGTGAMTDTQYF.

Ten or more counts support this clonotype. In DNA, the CDR3 is TGTGCCAGCAGCTTGGTCGTTTGGACAGGTACGGCGGATACGCAGTATTTT. This gives the protein CASSLVVWTGTADTQYF. V is TRBV5-6 and J is TRBJ2-3; TRBD1 aligns across 7 bases. This CDR3 has 17 amino acids. Germline V lookup: CDR1 SGHDT, CDR2 YYEEEE. The trim removed 0 bases at V and 6 bases at J, leaving 13 bases unmatched.

The J gene is TRBJ1-1, the V gene TRBV5-6; D uncertain. CDR1 is SGHDT and CDR2 is YYEEEE in the germline V gene. This CDR3 contains 18 residues. Trimming shortened V by 3 bases and J by 1 base, and 22 bases separated the two germline ends. CDR3 protein: CASSYIGVPPPPNTEAFF. DNA of the CDR3: TGTGCCAGCAGCTACATCGGAGTCCCCCCACCCCCGAACACTGAAGCTTTCTTT.

About this clonotype itself: It may be a read error: a sequence one base away is much more abundant. This chain joins TRBV12-3 or TRBV12-4 and TRBJ1-6, with D possibly TRBD1 on 6 matching bases. V was trimmed by 5 bases and J by 6 bases, leaving 14 bases between them. This CDR3 spans 15 amino acids. The CDR3, as DNA: TGTGCCAGCAGTCTCCTAACAGGGCCTAATTCACCCCTCCACTTT. Its protein product is CASSLLTGPNSPLHF.

Ten or more counts support this clonotype. The chain couples TRBV2 to TRBJ2-3, with 13 bases lining up with TRBD2. The trim removed 3 bases at V and 3 bases at J, leaving 12 bases unmatched. CDR1 and CDR2 (germline): SNHLY, FYNNEI. The CDR3 runs 19 residues. The CDR3 nucleotides are TGTGCCAGCAGTGACCTACTAGCGGGGGGGCGATCAGGGACAGATACGCAGTATTTT. Its protein is CASSDLLAGGRSGTDTQYF.

The V call is TRBV11-3, the J call TRBJ2-5; 11 bases agree with TRBD1. After removal of 5 bases from V and 5 bases from J, the junction contained 10 bases not matched to a gene. The CDR3 consists of 16 residues. Germline V gives CDR1 SGHNT, CDR2 YENEEA. The CDR3 here is CASSHLGGQGVETQYF. The CDR3 coding sequence is TGTGCCAGCAGCCACCTGGGGGGACAGGGGGTTGAGACCCAGTACTTC.

This clonotype was recorded at least ten times. This rearrangement joins TRBV30 to TRBJ2-5, with D uncertain. This CDR3 comprises 12 residues. Deletions cut 2 bases from V and 5 bases from J, with 9 bases between. Germline values: CDR1 GTSNPN, CDR2 SVGIG (reference sequence). CDR3 amino acids: CAWSQGPETQYF. The CDR3 coding sequence is TGTGCCTGGAGTCAAGGTCCTGAGACCCAGTACTTC.

The chain recombines TRBV4-2 with TRBJ2-3; TRBD2 agrees at 9 bases. Trimming removed 0 bases from V and 4 bases from J; junction bases left unmatched: 5. The germline V gene has CDR1 LGHNA and CDR2 YNFKEQ. The CDR3 contains 16 residues. The chain's CDR3 is CASSQEVAGGADTQYF. For the CDR3, the DNA is TGTGCCAGCAGCCAAGAAGTTGCGGGGGGGGCAGATACGCAGTATTTT.

This clonotype was observed many times. The chain links TRBV18 to TRBJ1-2; D possibly corresponds to TRBD1 (6 bases). The germline gives CDR1 KGHSH, CDR2 LQKENI. The germline V and J ends were trimmed by 5 bases and 2 bases, with 9 bases remaining between them. The CDR3 is 13 amino acids. The CDR3 DNA reads as TGTGCCAGCTCAGCCGACAGGAACTATGGCTACACCTTC. Translating it yields CASSADRNYGYTF.